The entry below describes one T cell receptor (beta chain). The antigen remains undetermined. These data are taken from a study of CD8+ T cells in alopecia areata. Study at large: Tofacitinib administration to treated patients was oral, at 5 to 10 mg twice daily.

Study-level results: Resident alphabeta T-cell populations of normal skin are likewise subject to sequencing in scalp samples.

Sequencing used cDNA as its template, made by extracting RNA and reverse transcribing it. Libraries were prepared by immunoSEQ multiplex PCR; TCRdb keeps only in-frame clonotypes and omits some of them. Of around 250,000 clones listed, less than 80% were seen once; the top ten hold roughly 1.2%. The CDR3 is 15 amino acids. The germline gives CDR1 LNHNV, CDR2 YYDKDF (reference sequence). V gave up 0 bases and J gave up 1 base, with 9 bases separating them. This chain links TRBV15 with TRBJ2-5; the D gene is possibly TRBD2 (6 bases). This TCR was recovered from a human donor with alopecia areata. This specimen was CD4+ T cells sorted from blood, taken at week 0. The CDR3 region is CATSRDSGVQETQYF. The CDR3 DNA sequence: TGTGCCACCAGCAGAGATTCGGGGGTCCAAGAGACCCAGTACTTC.